The 25 T cell receptor beta chains given below trace back to one sample, sequenced in a study of blood T cell repertoires in COVID-19. Generated by immunoSEQ multiplex PCR, the TCRdb table keeps only in-frame clones and is missing some. The sample records around 270,000 clones, 75% to 90% being singletons. Specimen: peripheral blood. The receptors were gathered from a man aged 35-49 years with acute or convalescent COVID-19.

This chain connects TRBV6-5 to TRBJ1-1; TRBD1 aligns across 7 bases. The CDR3 extends over 15 amino acids. The germline V gene has CDR1 MNHEY and CDR2 SVGAGI. Trimming took 6 bases from V and 5 from J; bases not matched to a gene: 12. In DNA form, the CDR3 reads TGTGCCAGCAGCAGGGGACAGAGACGTGGAACTGAAGCTTTCTTT. It yields the protein CASSRGQRRGTEAFF.

J is TRBJ2-7 and V is TRBV6-5; possible D gene TRBD2, 7 bases. This CDR3 has 14 amino acids. CDR1 and CDR2 from the germline V gene are MNHEY and SVGAGI. Trimming removed 9 bases at V and 5 bases at J, with 20 bases between. The CDR3 region is CASPSWGGRNEQYF. CDR3 sequence (DNA): TGTGCCAGTCCCTCGTGGGGGGGCCGGAACGAGCAGTACTTC.

The gene calls are TRBV11-2 and TRBJ1-4; D is undetermined. The germline gives CDR1 SGHAT, CDR2 FQNNGV. This CDR3 spans 14 amino acids. V lost 4 bases and J lost 8, with 14 bases in between. The CDR3 loop is CASSSNVAEEKLFF. The CDR3 coding sequence is TGTGCCAGCAGCTCAAACGTTGCGGAAGAAAAACTGTTTTTT.

The chain employs TRBV9 and TRBJ1-1; possible D gene TRBD1, 5 bases. CDR1 and CDR2 (germline): SGDLS, YYNGEE. CDR3 size: 15 residues. Between the trimmed V and J ends, which lost 4 bases and 3 bases, there was a span of 16 bases. The DNA of the CDR3 is TGTGCCAGCAGCTTATGGACAAGCGGGGACACTGAAGCTTTCTTT. Translating it yields CASSLWTSGDTEAFF.

CDR3 region: CASSGGRSSTDTQYF. The CDR3 nucleotides are TGCGCCAGTTCGGGGGGGAGATCAAGCACAGATACGCAGTATTTT. This chain links TRBV5-1 with TRBJ2-3, with 8 nucleotides matching TRBD2. J lost 0 bases, V lost 8 bases, and 8 bases had no gene match. The CDR3 length is 15 residues. Germline V gene data show CDR1 as SGHRS and CDR2 as YFSETQ.

The V call is TRBV19, the J call TRBJ2-1; TRBD2 matches 9 bases. The ends lost 6 bases at V and 4 bases at J; junction bases unmatched: 4. The CDR3 runs 14 residues. Germline V gene data show CDR1 as LNHDA and CDR2 as SQIVND (reference sequence). The CDR3 sequence: CASRRLAGYNEQFF. In DNA form, the CDR3 reads TGTGCCAGTAGGCGGCTAGCGGGATACAATGAGCAGTTCTTC.

For this clone: A junction end diverges from the germline sequence, so it may reflect a read error. The V gene is TRBV5-6, the J gene TRBJ1-1; 7 bases align to TRBD1. Germline CDR1 SGHDT, CDR2 YYEEEE. This CDR3 has 13 residues. CDR3 residues: CASSLPLGTALMF. In DNA form, the CDR3 reads TGTGCCAGCAGCTTACCGCTGGGGACAGCCTTGATGTTT.

The chain uses TRBV29-1 and TRBJ2-4; 8 positions agree with TRBD1. The CDR3 contains 15 residues. Germline-derived CDR1 and CDR2 are SQVTM and ANQGSEA. The J segment lost 0 bases and the V segment lost 6 bases, leaving 7 bases of the junction unmatched. CDR3 protein: CSVGDRRLAKNIQYF. The CDR3 nucleotides read TGCAGCGTCGGGGACAGGAGACTAGCCAAAAACATTCAGTACTTC.

The chain employs TRBV5-5 and TRBJ1-2; D unclear. Germline CDR1 is SGHKS and CDR2 is YYEKEE (reference sequence). V was clipped by 2 bases and J by 7 bases, with 12 bases between them. The CDR3 consists of 13 residues. The CDR3 sequence: CASSLRSGFGYTF. Written as DNA, the CDR3 is TGTGCCAGCAGCTTAAGATCGGGTTTTGGCTACACCTTC. The whole variable domain, filled in from reference TRBV5-5 and TRBJ1-2, reads DAGVTQSPTHLIKTRGQQVTLRCSPISGHKSVSWYQQVLGQGPQFIFQYYEKEERGRGNFPDRFSARQFPNYSSELNVNALLLGDSALYLCASSLRSGFGYTFGSGTRLTVV.

V usage is TRBV24-1 and J usage is TRBJ1-5; no definite D call. CDR3 size: 13 residues. From germline, CDR1 is KGHDR and CDR2 SFDVKD. The V end lost 4 bases, the J end lost 6 bases, and 9 bases lay between the germline ends. CDR3 protein: CATSDLSLQPQHF. The CDR3 nucleotides read TGTGCCACCAGTGACCTCTCCCTTCAGCCCCAGCATTTT.

The CDR3: CASGRGGNQPQHF. The CDR3 DNA follows: TGTGCCAGCGGTAGGGGTGGAAATCAGCCCCAGCATTTT. The chain joins TRBV6-5 to TRBJ1-5, with a possible D match to TRBD1 (5 bases). Germline assignment: CDR1 MNHEY and CDR2 SVGAGI. With 8 bases removed from V and 4 bases from J, the gap between germline ends came to 12 bases. CDR3 length equals 13 residues.

For the CDR3, the DNA is TGTGCCAGCTCGCGGGGCACTGACTACGAGCAGTACTTC. Protein sequence: CASSRGTDYEQYF. This sequence joins TRBV18 and TRBJ2-7; TRBD2 might be the D (6 bases). V was trimmed by 6 bases and J by 3 bases, leaving 12 bases between them. Germline V gives CDR1 KGHSH, CDR2 LQKENI. The CDR3 has 13 residues.

This chain joins TRBV9 and TRBJ2-3; TRBD2 might be the D (6 bases). Germline V lookup: CDR1 SGDLS, CDR2 YYNGEE. Trimming took 5 bases from V and 11 from J, leaving 18 bases between them. The CDR3 totals 13 residues. The CDR3 loop reads CASSPTPLSGQYF. CDR3 sequence (DNA): TGTGCCAGCAGTCCCACCCCCCTTAGCGGGCAGTATTTT.

This clone was detected a few times. This sequence joins TRBV10-3 and TRBJ2-1; 10 positions agree with TRBD2. The CDR3 has 15 amino acids. Looked up from germline, CDR1 is ENHRY and CDR2 is SYGVKD. Germline trimming cut 8 bases from V and 5 bases from J; bases unmatched to any gene: 9. In DNA, the CDR3 is TGTGCCATCCAAGGGGAGAGCGGGGGGGACAATGAGCAGTTCTTC. It yields the protein CAIQGESGGDNEQFF.

The V gene is TRBV2, the J gene TRBJ1-1, with D possibly matching TRBD1 (6 bases). From germline, CDR1 is SNHLY and CDR2 FYNNEI. Trimming took off 6 bases at V and 6 bases at J, with 17 bases between the two ends. The CDR3 runs to 14 residues. CDR3: CASRTGQHLPEAFF. The CDR3 nucleotides read TGTGCCAGCAGAACTGGACAGCATCTTCCTGAAGCTTTCTTT. Full variable domain (missing parts from reference TRBV2 and TRBJ1-1): EPEVTQTPSHQVTQMGQEVILRCVPISNHLYFYWYRQILGQKVEFLVSFYNNEISEKSEIFDDQFSVERPDGSNFTLKIRSTKLEDSAMYFCASRTGQHLPEAFFGQGTRLTVV.

J is TRBJ1-2 and V is TRBV9; TRBD1 aligns across 8 bases. The germline V gene encodes CDR1 SGDLS and CDR2 YYNGEE. After removal of 2 bases from V and 0 bases from J, the junction contained 3 bases not matched to a gene. The CDR3 is 15 residues long. The CDR3 nucleotides are TGTGCCAGCAGCGTTGGGACAGGTGCTAACTATGGCTACACCTTC. Protein product: CASSVGTGANYGYTF.

The chain couples TRBV15 to TRBJ2-7; the D gene is possibly TRBD2 (7 bases). The CDR3 consists of 14 residues. Trimming removed 1 base from V and 5 bases from J, with 12 bases in between. Germline V gene lookup returns CDR1 LNHNV and CDR2 YYDKDF (reference sequence). CDR3 in amino acids: CATSRARGANEQYF. DNA of the CDR3: TGTGCCACCAGCAGAGCCCGGGGGGCCAACGAGCAGTACTTC.

This rearrangement joins TRBV6-1 to TRBJ1-6; 7 bases align to TRBD1. Germline values: CDR1 MNHNS, CDR2 SASEGT. The CDR3 is made up of 17 amino acids. Trimming took 1 base from V and 5 from J; bases not matched to a gene: 8. This chain's CDR3 is CASSEGGWDSNNSPLHF. For the CDR3, the DNA is TGTGCCAGCAGTGAAGGGGGCTGGGACAGTAATAATTCACCCCTCCACTTT.

The rearrangement joins TRBV6-5 to TRBJ1-6; tentatively, D is TRBD1 (6 bases). The CDR3 runs 13 residues. Germline V CDR1 and CDR2: MNHEY, SVGAGI. Trimming left V 5 bases short and J 11 bases short, with 13 bases between. CDR3 protein: CASSQRDNTPLHF. CDR3 DNA sequence: TGTGCCAGCAGTCAACGGGACAACACACCCCTCCACTTT.

The chain couples TRBV11-2 to TRBJ2-3; D is perhaps TRBD1 (5 bases). The CDR3 extends over 18 amino acids. Deletions cut 5 bases from V and 2 bases from J, with 23 bases between. Germline V gives CDR1 SGHAT, CDR2 FQNNGV. This CDR3 reads CASSPLAGPLTSTDTQYF. The CDR3 DNA is TGTGCCAGCAGCCCCCTCGCAGGGCCCCTTACCTCCACAGATACGCAGTATTTT.

The chain joins TRBV30 to TRBJ1-1; 7 nucleotides match TRBD1. Germline V gene data show CDR1 as GTSNPN and CDR2 as SVGIG (reference sequence). The V segment lost 1 base and the J segment 9 bases; nucleotides outside the gene matches: 5. This CDR3 comprises 12 residues. CDR3 amino acids: CAWSEGGLKAFF. For the CDR3, the DNA is TGTGCCTGGAGTGAAGGGGGCCTCAAAGCTTTCTTT.

The genes are TRBV28 and TRBJ2-7; the match to TRBD2 covers 8 bases. The CDR3 is 15 amino acids. Trimming removed 5 bases from V and 1 base from J; junction bases left unmatched: 7. Per germline, CDR1 MDHEN and CDR2 SYDVKM. The chain's CDR3 is CASSPGGANSYEQYF. The CDR3 DNA is TGTGCCAGCAGTCCCGGGGGGGCCAATTCCTACGAGCAGTACTTC.

The CDR3, as DNA: TGTGCCAGCAGTCACAGGGGTCTTCAGCCCCAGCATTTT. Translation: CASSHRGLQPQHF. The gene calls are TRBV12-3 or TRBV12-4 and TRBJ1-5, with 7 bases aligning to TRBD1. There are 13 residues in the CDR3. V lost 5 bases to trimming and J lost 6 bases; unmatched junction nucleotides: 4.

V gene TRBV2 combines with J gene TRBJ1-2, with D possibly being TRBD1 (6 bases). The V end was cut by 4 bases, the J end by 5 bases, with 17 bases between. From germline, CDR1 is SNHLY and CDR2 FYNNEI. The CDR3 is 15 amino acids. The CDR3 is CASSGWDINQYGYTF. CDR3 sequence (DNA): TGTGCCAGCAGTGGATGGGACATAAACCAATATGGCTACACCTTC.

The rearrangement links TRBV24-1 to TRBJ2-7; unclear D gene. CDR1 is KGHDR, CDR2 SFDVKD, per germline. This CDR3 is built from 19 residues. V gave up 5 bases and J gave up 3 bases, with 28 bases separating them. The CDR3 region has the DNA TGTGCCACCAGTGTCATATCCCGCATACTCTACGCCCTAATCTACGAGCAGTACTTC. As protein: CATSVISRILYALIYEQYF.